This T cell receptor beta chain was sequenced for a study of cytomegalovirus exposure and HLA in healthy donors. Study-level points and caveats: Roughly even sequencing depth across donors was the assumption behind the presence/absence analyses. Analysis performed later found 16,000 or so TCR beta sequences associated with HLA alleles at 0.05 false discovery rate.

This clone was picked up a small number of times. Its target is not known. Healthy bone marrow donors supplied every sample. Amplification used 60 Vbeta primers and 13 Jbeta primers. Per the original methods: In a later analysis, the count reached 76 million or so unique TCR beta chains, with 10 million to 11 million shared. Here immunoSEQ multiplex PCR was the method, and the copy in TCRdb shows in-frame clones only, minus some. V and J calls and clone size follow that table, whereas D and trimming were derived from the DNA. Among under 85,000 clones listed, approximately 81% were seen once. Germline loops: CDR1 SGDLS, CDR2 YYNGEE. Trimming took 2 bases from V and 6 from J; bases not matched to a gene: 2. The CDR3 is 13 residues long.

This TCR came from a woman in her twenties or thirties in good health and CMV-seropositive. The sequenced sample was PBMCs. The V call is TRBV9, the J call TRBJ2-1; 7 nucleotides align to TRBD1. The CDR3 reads CASSVGQSNEQFF. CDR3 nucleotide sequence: TGTGCCAGCAGCGTGGGACAGTCCAATGAGCAGTTCTTC. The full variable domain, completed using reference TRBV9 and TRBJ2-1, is DSGVTQTPKHLITATGQRVTLRCSPRSGDLSVYWYQQSLDQGLQFLIQYYNGEERAKGNILERFSAQQFPDLHSELNLSSLELGDSALYFCASSVGQSNEQFFGPGTRLTVL.